The 32 T cell receptor beta chains listed next were all sequenced from one sample in a study of cytomegalovirus exposure and HLA in healthy donors (dated by TCRdb to 2015 to 2018). Library preparation was by the immunoSEQ multiplex PCR assay. For the multiplex PCR, a mixture combining 60 forward primers for TCR Vbeta segments and 13 reverse primers for TCR Jbeta segments was used. TCRdb holds this immuneACCESS table with in-frame rearrangements only. Some clones are missing; in checked studies, unresolved V genes explain under half, and the rest has no known cause. The table for this sample lists 130,000 or so clones; around 70% of them were counted only once. 5.5% to 7% of the sample is taken by the ten largest. Sequencing was performed on PBMCs. These receptors all come from a man between 35 and 55 years old in good health and CMV-seropositive.

The chain combines TRBV27 with TRBJ2-7, with D maybe TRBD1 (5 bases). Germline V lookup: CDR1 MNHEY, CDR2 SMNVEV (reference sequence). This CDR3 has 13 residues. The ends were cut back, 5 bases at V and 1 base at J, with 9 bases in the middle. The CDR3 sequence is CASSPDRSYEQYF. CDR3 DNA: TGTGCCAGCAGTCCAGACAGATCCTACGAGCAGTACTTC.

The CDR3 loop reads CASSLRGTNNSPLHF. CDR3 nucleotides: TGTGCCAGCAGCTTACGGGGGACCAATAATTCACCCCTCCACTTT. V gene TRBV6-6 combines with J gene TRBJ1-6, with a weak D call TRBD1 (5 bases). Germline CDR1 is MNHNY and CDR2 is SVGAGI (reference sequence). With 6 bases removed from V and 5 bases from J, the gap between germline ends came to 14 bases. The CDR3 contains 15 residues.

This clone was found once. This sequence joins TRBV19 and TRBJ1-1; D possibly corresponds to TRBD1 (5 bases). Trimming took 4 bases from V and 3 from J, leaving 18 bases between them. CDR1 and CDR2 from the germline V gene are LNHDA and SQIVND (reference sequence). CDR3 length: 16 residues. In nucleotides, the CDR3 is TGTGCCAGTAGTAATAGGGGCGGATCACGGGACACTGAAGCTTTCTTT. This translates into CASSNRGGSRDTEAFF.

The chain has TRBV10-3 and TRBJ2-7; 9 bases fit TRBD2. This CDR3 is built from 14 residues. Germline V gene data show CDR1 as ENHRY and CDR2 as SYGVKD. With 3 bases clipped from V and 7 bases from J, the junction kept 7 bases outside the gene matches. The CDR3 DNA follows: TGTGCCATCAGTGATACCTCGCGGGAGGGTGAGCAGTACTTC. It translates to CAISDTSREGEQYF.

The chain is built from TRBV18 and TRBJ2-5; the match to TRBD1 covers 8 bases. The CDR3 is 15 residues long. The germline V gene has CDR1 KGHSH and CDR2 LQKENI. With V trimmed by 2 bases and J by 2 bases, 4 bases remained unmatched. The CDR3 coding sequence is TGTGCCAGCTCACCAGAGACAGGGGCACAAGAGACCCAGTACTTC. Its protein is CASSPETGAQETQYF.

The V gene is TRBV6-5, the J gene TRBJ1-6; possible D gene TRBD1, 5 bases. The germline V gene has CDR1 MNHEY and CDR2 SVGAGI. This CDR3 has 14 residues. The V end was cut by 6 bases, the J end by 7 bases, with 13 bases between. Written as DNA, the CDR3 is TGTGCCAGCAGGGGCAGGGTGGGAAATTCACCCCTCCACTTT. Translation: CASRGRVGNSPLHF.

The chain joins TRBV7-2 to TRBJ2-1, with a tentative D call TRBD2 (6 bases). V was shortened by 1 base and J by 3 bases, with 13 bases between the two germline ends. This CDR3 spans 16 amino acids. Germline V gene lookup returns CDR1 SGHTA and CDR2 FQGNSA. The CDR3 DNA follows: TGTGCCAGCAGCTTAGGAGGAGGGGCCCTCTACAATGAGCAGTTCTTC. It codes for CASSLGGGALYNEQFF.

This chain uses TRBV5-6 with TRBJ2-1, with 8 bases lining up with TRBD2. The germline V gene encodes CDR1 SGHDT and CDR2 YYEEEE. The CDR3 extends over 13 amino acids. J gave up 8 bases and V 4 bases, and 5 bases lay outside the gene matches. The CDR3 loop reads CASSRGLGHEQFF. The CDR3 DNA reads TGTGCCAGCAGCCGGGGACTAGGCCATGAGCAGTTCTTC.

The CDR3 is CASSRTYTGELFF. CDR3 DNA: TGTGCCAGCAGTAGGACTTACACCGGGGAGCTGTTTTTT. The rearrangement links TRBV28 to TRBJ2-2, with a weak D call TRBD2 (5 bases). V lost 5 bases, J lost 3 bases, and 7 bases lay in between. CDR3 size: 13 residues. The germline gives CDR1 MDHEN, CDR2 SYDVKM.

CDR3 protein: CARSFSAGGNTIYF. The CDR3 DNA is TGTGCCAGAAGCTTTTCCGCAGGAGGAAACACCATATATTTT. The chain employs TRBV5-3 and TRBJ1-3; D call uncertain. TRBV5-3 is annotated as an ORF whose role is uncertain. V was trimmed by 2 bases and J by 4 bases, leaving 10 bases between them. The CDR3 sequence is 14 residues long.

The V gene is TRBV5-4, the J gene TRBJ1-4; TRBD1 matches at 10 bases. This CDR3 spans 15 amino acids. The germline V gene has CDR1 SGHNT and CDR2 YYREEE (reference sequence). V shed 0 bases, J shed 7 bases, and the junction held 3 bases outside the gene matches. The CDR3 is CASSLARDRGEKLFF. CDR3 sequence (DNA): TGTGCCAGCAGCTTGGCCCGGGACAGGGGTGAAAAACTGTTTTTT.

The chain combines TRBV5-1 with TRBJ2-2; 9 bases are shared with TRBD1. V was pared by 5 bases and J by 0 bases, with 5 bases of the junction left unmatched. The CDR3 length is 16 residues. Germline V gene lookup returns CDR1 SGHRS and CDR2 YFSETQ. CDR3 sequence (DNA): TGCGCCAGCAGAAGTGGACAGGGGTCGAACACCGGGGAGCTGTTTTTT. Translating gives CASRSGQGSNTGELFF.

The chain carries TRBV7-9 and TRBJ2-3, with 9 bases aligning to TRBD1. CDR1 and CDR2 from the germline V gene are SEHNR and FQNEAQ (reference sequence). The CDR3 spans 16 residues. Germline trimming cut 3 bases from V and 6 bases from J; bases unmatched to any gene: 10. For the CDR3, the DNA is TGTGCCAGCAGCTTTTTTAGGGGGACAGGGTATGATACGCAGTATTTT. Translation: CASSFFRGTGYDTQYF.

The chain couples TRBV19 to TRBJ2-2; 9 nucleotides match TRBD1. The CDR3 runs to 16 residues. Unmatched junction bases numbered 7, after V lost 5 bases and J lost 3 bases. The V gene's germline CDR1 is LNHDA and CDR2 SQIVND (reference sequence). The chain's CDR3 is CASSPGQGRDTGELFF. The DNA of the CDR3 is TGTGCCAGTAGTCCGGGACAGGGAAGGGACACCGGGGAGCTGTTTTTT.

In this sample, this clone turned up a few times. This chain connects TRBV6-1 to TRBJ2-3; D remains ambiguous. This CDR3 comprises 15 residues. Germline V gene data show CDR1 as MNHNS and CDR2 as SASEGT. Trimming took 4 bases from V and 1 from J, leaving 12 bases between them. In nucleotides, the CDR3 is TGTGCCAGCAGTGTATTCTCTTATGGCACAGATACGCAGTATTTT. It codes for CASSVFSYGTDTQYF.

The chain employs TRBV11-3 and TRBJ2-1, with 16 positions matching TRBD2. The length of the CDR3 is 16 residues. The V segment lost 1 base and the J segment 7 bases; nucleotides outside the gene matches: 1. Germline loops: CDR1 SGHNT, CDR2 YENEEA. CDR3 in DNA: TGTGCCAGCAGCTTAGGGGGACTAGCGGGAGGGAATGAGCAGTTCTTC. The encoded protein is CASSLGGLAGGNEQFF.

The rearrangement joins TRBV28 to TRBJ2-7, with 9 positions matching TRBD1. V lost 5 bases and J lost 6; bases outside the gene matches: 8. Germline values: CDR1 MDHEN, CDR2 SYDVKM. The CDR3 covers 14 residues. CDR3 coding DNA: TGTGCCAGCAGTCCGACGACAGGGGGAGGCGAGCAGTACTTC. Translating it yields CASSPTTGGGEQYF. The entire variable domain, with the rest obtained from reference TRBV28 and TRBJ2-7, is as follows: DVKVTQSSRYLVKRTGEKVFLECVQDMDHENMFWYRQDPGLGLRLIYFSYDVKMKEKGDIPEGYSVSREKKERFSLILESASTNQTSMYLCASSPTTGGGEQYFGPGTRLTVT.

This chain links TRBV14 with TRBJ2-1; 8 bases line up with TRBD2. Germline V gene lookup returns CDR1 SGHDN and CDR2 FVKESK. V was pared by 4 bases and J by 6 bases, with 14 bases of the junction left unmatched. CDR3 length: 17 amino acids. CDR3 sequence reads: CASSRQGLSGGPNEQFF. CDR3 nucleotides: TGTGCCAGCAGCCGTCAAGGACTATCGGGAGGGCCCAATGAGCAGTTCTTC.

This sequence joins TRBV7-8 and TRBJ2-1, with 11 bases matching TRBD2. Germline CDR1 and CDR2: SGHVS and FQNEAQ. Trimming at V came to 1 base and at J to 5 bases, leaving 7 bases not matched to a gene. The CDR3 length is 17 residues. CDR3 region: CASSLVIAGGIHNEQFF. In DNA, the CDR3 is TGTGCCAGCAGCTTAGTTATAGCGGGAGGGATCCACAATGAGCAGTTCTTC.

In this sample, this clone turned up once. The V and J genes are TRBV11-1 and TRBJ2-5, with D possibly matching TRBD2 (5 bases). V was cut by 5 bases and J by 7 bases, with 11 bases left in between. This CDR3 spans 12 amino acids. Germline CDR1 SGHAT, CDR2 FQDESV (reference sequence). The DNA for the CDR3 is TGTGCCAGCAGCGCTAGTCGGGGGACCCAGTACTTC. It codes for CASSASRGTQYF.

The gene calls are TRBV10-3 and TRBJ2-5, with D hard to call. CDR3 length equals 11 residues. The germline V and J ends were trimmed by 6 bases and 5 bases, with 7 bases remaining between them. CDR1 and CDR2 from the germline V gene are ENHRY and SYGVKD. The CDR3 loop reads CAIRNGETQYF. CDR3 coding DNA: TGTGCCATCAGGAACGGGGAGACCCAGTACTTC.

The chain uses TRBV5-4 and TRBJ1-2, with 8 bases that match TRBD1. Germline loops: CDR1 SGHNT, CDR2 YYREEE (reference sequence). The CDR3 extends over 17 amino acids. V shed 2 bases and J 4 bases; nucleotides not matched to a gene: 13. The CDR3 DNA is TGTGCCAGCAGCTTACCTCTCGGACAGGGTAAGGGCTATGGCTACACCTTC. Its protein is CASSLPLGQGKGYGYTF. The whole variable domain, filled in from reference TRBV5-4 and TRBJ1-2, reads ETGVTQSPTHLIKTRGQQVTLRCSSQSGHNTVSWYQQALGQGPQFIFQYYREEENGRGNFPPRFSGLQFPNYSSELNVNALELDDSALYLCASSLPLGQGKGYGYTFGSGTRLTVV.

The rearrangement links TRBV28 to TRBJ1-2; 11 nucleotides align to TRBD1. The CDR3 sequence is 15 residues long. Trimming at V came to 5 bases and at J to 7 bases, leaving 9 bases not matched to a gene. Germline V gene data show CDR1 as MDHEN and CDR2 as SYDVKM. CDR3 DNA: TGTGCCAGCAGTCTCACGCAGGGGACAGGGGGTGGCTACACCTTC. This translates into CASSLTQGTGGGYTF.

The CDR3 DNA sequence: TGTGCCAGCAGCCGGGGGACTAGCGGCAGCACAGATACGCAGTATTTT. It is translated as CASSRGTSGSTDTQYF. This chain links TRBV11-2 with TRBJ2-3; the match to TRBD2 covers 11 bases. The germline V gene encodes CDR1 SGHAT and CDR2 FQNNGV. Trimming took 5 bases from V and 0 from J; bases not matched to a gene: 4. There are 16 residues in the CDR3. Full variable domain (remainder filled in from reference TRBV11-2 and TRBJ2-3): EAGVAQSPRYKIIEKRQSVAFWCNPISGHATLYWYQQILGQGPKLLIQFQNNGVVDDSQLPKDRFSAERLKGVDSTLKIQPAKLEDSAVYLCASSRGTSGSTDTQYFGPGTRLTVL.

The rearrangement uses TRBV7-2 and TRBJ1-6; 7 bases agree with TRBD1. The junction had 8 bases not matched to a gene; V was cut back by 1 base and J by 11 bases. Germline loops: CDR1 SGHTA, CDR2 FQGNSA. The CDR3 has 15 residues. Written as DNA, the CDR3 is TGTGCCAGCAGCTTAGGCGAGGCAGGGGGGACACCCCTCCACTTT. It codes for CASSLGEAGGTPLHF.

This clone was counted a single time. This chain connects TRBV18 to TRBJ2-2; D not certain. The CDR3 has 14 amino acids. V dropped 3 bases and J dropped 1 base, with 6 bases sitting between them. Germline CDR1 KGHSH, CDR2 LQKENI. CDR3 in DNA: TGTGCCAGCTCACCCGACAAGAACACCGGGGAGCTGTTTTTT. Translated: CASSPDKNTGELFF.

In this sample, this clone turned up a few times. This chain links TRBV4-1 with TRBJ2-7; 7 nucleotides line up with TRBD2. The germline gives CDR1 MGHRA, CDR2 YSYEKL. The length of the CDR3 is 14 residues. Losses at the gene ends were 4 bases for V and 2 bases for J; bases not matched to a gene: 5. The CDR3 DNA reads as TGCGCCAGCAGCCCCTGGGGGGGGACCTACGAGCAGTACTTC. Its protein product is CASSPWGGTYEQYF.

Only a few counts were recorded for this clone. The J gene is TRBJ2-7, the V gene TRBV2; D remains ambiguous. CDR1 SNHLY and CDR2 FYNNEI come from the germline V gene. The CDR3 runs 12 residues. V was pared by 6 bases and J by 3 bases, with 9 bases between. CDR3 amino acids: CASSPLSYEQYF. In DNA, the CDR3 is TGTGCCAGCAGCCCTCTAAGCTACGAGCAGTACTTC. Full variable domain (missing parts from reference TRBV2 and TRBJ2-7): EPEVTQTPSHQVTQMGQEVILRCVPISNHLYFYWYRQILGQKVEFLVSFYNNEISEKSEIFDDQFSVERPDGSNFTLKIRSTKLEDSAMYFCASSPLSYEQYFGPGTRLTVT.

The rearrangement links TRBV19 to TRBJ1-1; D uncertain. Looked up from germline, CDR1 is LNHDA and CDR2 is SQIVND (reference sequence). The CDR3 loop spans 14 amino acids. The V and J ends lost 6 bases and 0 bases respectively, with 11 bases between them. The CDR3 DNA reads TGTGCCAGTAGGCCGGGAACCCTGAACACTGAAGCTTTCTTT. This sequence encodes CASRPGTLNTEAFF.

V gene TRBV5-1 combines with J gene TRBJ2-3, with TRBD1 as a possible D gene (5 bases). Germline V gene lookup returns CDR1 SGHRS and CDR2 YFSETQ. CDR3 length equals 14 residues. V was pared by 5 bases and J by 1 base, with 11 bases between. The CDR3 sequence is CASSPDSGTDTQYF. DNA for the CDR3: TGCGCCAGCAGTCCCGACAGCGGCACAGATACGCAGTATTTT.

The chain couples TRBV18 to TRBJ1-1, with D unclear. The V and J ends lost 6 bases and 1 base respectively, with 12 bases between them. CDR3 length: 14 residues. Germline CDR1 KGHSH, CDR2 LQKENI. CDR3 nucleotide sequence: TGTGCCAGCTCGCTGCAGGTCGAGAACACTGAAGCTTTCTTT. This gives the protein CASSLQVENTEAFF.

The J gene is TRBJ2-3, the V gene TRBV5-6, with 9 bases that match TRBD1. The CDR3 runs to 16 residues. Germline CDR1 is SGHDT and CDR2 is YYEEEE. With V trimmed by 7 bases and J by 6 bases, 15 bases remained unmatched. The CDR3 reads CASRYLKGQGGDTQYF. CDR3 DNA sequence: TGTGCCAGCCGTTACCTAAAGGGACAGGGTGGGGATACGCAGTATTTT. The full variable domain, in which reference TRBV5-6 and TRBJ2-3 provide the parts outside the CDR3, is DAGVTQSPTHLIKTRGQQVTLRCSPKSGHDTVSWYQQALGQGPQFIFQYYEEEERQRGNFPDRFSGHQFPNYSSELNVNALLLGDSALYLCASRYLKGQGGDTQYFGPGTRLTVL.